This TCR beta chain was sequenced in a study of blood T cell repertoires in COVID-19. As for the study in general: Spain, Italy and the United States supplied samples that represented acute and convalescent COVID-19. PBMCs, B-cell-depleted T cells, or T cells provided the cDNA or gDNA that made up the material.

Methods used by the authors: Quantification of nucleated cells was approximated via reference gene primer amplification. Libraries were prepared by immunoSEQ multiplex PCR; TCRdb keeps only in-frame clonotypes and omits some of them. V, J and clone size derive from that table, while D and trimming were established from the DNA sequence. The table has more than 150,000 clones, almost 80% seen once. The CDR3 covers 14 residues. V lost 5 bases and J lost 2, with 12 bases in between. Germline-derived CDR1 and CDR2 are KGHSH and LQKENI. This clone has just one count. The receptor comes from a woman in her 70s with acute or convalescent COVID-19. This sequence joins TRBV18 and TRBJ1-2, with D possibly matching TRBD1 (6 bases). The sample comprised peripheral blood. CDR3 in DNA: TGTGCCAGCTCAACAAGCAGGGGCAACTATGGCTACACCTTC. Amino acid sequence: CASSTSRGNYGYTF. Variable domain in full (rest from reference TRBV18 and TRBJ1-2): NAGVMQNPRHLVRRRGQEARLRCSPMKGHSHVYWYRQLPEEGLKFMVYLQKENIIDESGMPKERFSAEFPKEGPSILRIQQVVRGDSAAYFCASSTSRGNYGYTFGSGTRLTVV.